These 8 T cell receptor beta chains were sequenced from one sample in a study of neurological immune-mediated disorders. TCRdb itself ran the 5' RACE reads through MiXCR, one entry per CDR3 protein. The sample shows 64,000 or so distinct CDR3 sequences, more than 8.5% of them seen only once. Time point specified: longitudinal time-point 1 (baseline). Sequencing was carried out using PBMCs. Receptors originate from a man aged 25-45 years in good health.

This clonotype was seen at least ten times. The chain employs TRBV20-1 and TRBJ1-6; 7 bases are a match to TRBD1. Trimming removed 0 bases from V and 5 bases from J; junction bases left unmatched: 10. The CDR3 is made up of 17 amino acids. Germline V lookup: CDR1 DFQATT, CDR2 SNEGSKA (reference sequence). The CDR3 DNA reads TGCAGTGCTAGAGATAGTTATAGGACAGGTGATAATTCACCCCTCCACTTT. Protein product: CSARDSYRTGDNSPLHF.

In the case of this clonotype: This may stem from a read error, because a much larger clone lies one nucleotide away. This chain links TRBV7-9 with TRBJ1-1, with 7 nucleotides matching TRBD1. CDR1 and CDR2 (germline): SEHNR, FQNEAQ (reference sequence). CDR3 size: 13 residues. V lost 5 bases and J lost 4; bases outside the gene matches: 4. CDR3 protein: CASSIQGPTEAFF. CDR3 nucleotides: TGTGCCAGCAGCATACAGGGGCCCACTGAAGCTTTCTTT.

This clonotype was found many times. The V and J genes are TRBV6-5 and TRBJ2-2, with TRBD1 matching over 9 bases. V gave up 8 bases and J gave up 8 bases; unmatched junction bases: 15. In germline, CDR1 is MNHEY, CDR2 SVGAGI. CDR3 length equals 16 residues. The CDR3 DNA sequence: TGTGCCAGCGTAAATTCCGGGACAGGGCAATCTGGGGAGCTGTTTTTT. It yields the protein CASVNSGTGQSGELFF.

There are many counts of this clonotype. The genes are TRBV14 and TRBJ1-6; 7 bases are a match to TRBD1. The germline V gene has CDR1 SGHDN and CDR2 FVKESK. The CDR3 spans 16 residues. The V gene end was trimmed by 0 bases and the J gene end by 4 bases; junction bases not matched to a gene: 3. The CDR3 protein is CASSQDWTGYNSPLHF. The CDR3 nucleotides are TGTGCCAGCAGCCAAGATTGGACAGGTTATAATTCACCCCTCCACTTT.

At least ten counts were recorded for this clonotype. V and J are TRBV28 and TRBJ2-3; D unclear. V was clipped by 8 bases and J by 0 bases, with 21 bases between them. Germline V gene data show CDR1 as MDHEN and CDR2 as SYDVKM. CDR3 length: 17 residues. CDR3 nucleotide sequence: TGTGCCAGCTCAGTTTTGTCGAGCGTCTCTAGCACAGATACGCAGTATTTT. Encoded protein: CASSVLSSVSSTDTQYF.

In this sample, this clonotype turned up many times. The chain has TRBV18 and TRBJ2-5; D gene ambiguous. This CDR3 spans 14 amino acids. Trimming pared 5 bases from V and 5 bases from J, leaving 15 bases between. Germline CDR1 is KGHSH and CDR2 is LQKENI. CDR3 amino acids: CASSRSSRVETQYF. The CDR3 DNA reads as TGTGCCAGCTCAAGAAGTTCCCGGGTGGAGACCCAGTACTTC.

This clonotype was counted at least ten times. The chain is built from TRBV24-1 and TRBJ2-7, with 7 bases that match TRBD1. V shed 2 bases and J 9 bases; nucleotides not matched to a gene: 9. This CDR3 has 14 residues. The V gene's germline CDR1 is KGHDR and CDR2 SFDVKD. In DNA form, the CDR3 reads TGTGCCACCAGTGATTGGAGACAGGGCACGGGGCAGTACTTC. This gives the protein CATSDWRQGTGQYF.

The chain has TRBV7-9 and TRBJ2-4, with 9 bases that match TRBD1. Germline lookup yields CDR1 SEHNR and CDR2 FQNEAQ (reference sequence). Trimming at V came to 5 bases and at J to 2 bases, leaving 4 bases not matched to a gene. The CDR3 has 15 amino acids. Here the CDR3 DNA reads TGTGCCAGCAGCCAGGGACAGGGACCCAAAAACATTCAGTACTTC. Translating gives CASSQGQGPKNIQYF.